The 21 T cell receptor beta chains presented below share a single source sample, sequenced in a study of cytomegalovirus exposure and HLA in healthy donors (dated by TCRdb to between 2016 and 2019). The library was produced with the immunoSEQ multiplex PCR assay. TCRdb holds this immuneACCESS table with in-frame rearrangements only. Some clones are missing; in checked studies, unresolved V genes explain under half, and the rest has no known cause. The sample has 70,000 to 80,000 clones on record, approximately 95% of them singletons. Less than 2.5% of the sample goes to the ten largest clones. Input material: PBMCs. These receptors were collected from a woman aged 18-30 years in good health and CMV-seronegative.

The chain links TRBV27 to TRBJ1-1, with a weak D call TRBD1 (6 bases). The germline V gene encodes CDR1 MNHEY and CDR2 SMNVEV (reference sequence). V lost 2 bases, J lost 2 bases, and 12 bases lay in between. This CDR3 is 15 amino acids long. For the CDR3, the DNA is TGTGCCAGCAGTTTAGCGGCGGGGGCAAACACTGAAGCTTTCTTT. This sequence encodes CASSLAAGANTEAFF.

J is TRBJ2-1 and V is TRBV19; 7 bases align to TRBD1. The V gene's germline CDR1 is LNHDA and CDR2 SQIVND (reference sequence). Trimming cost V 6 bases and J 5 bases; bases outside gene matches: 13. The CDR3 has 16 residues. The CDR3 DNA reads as TGTGCCAGTAGAAATAACAGGGGCCCCACTCACAATGAGCAGTTCTTC. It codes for CASRNNRGPTHNEQFF.

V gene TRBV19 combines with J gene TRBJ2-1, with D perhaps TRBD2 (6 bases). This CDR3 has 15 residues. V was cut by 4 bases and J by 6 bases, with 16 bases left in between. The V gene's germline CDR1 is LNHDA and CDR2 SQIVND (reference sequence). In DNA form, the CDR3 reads TGTGCCAGTAGTAATCTGGTCGGGGGATTCAATGAGCAGTTCTTC. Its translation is CASSNLVGGFNEQFF.

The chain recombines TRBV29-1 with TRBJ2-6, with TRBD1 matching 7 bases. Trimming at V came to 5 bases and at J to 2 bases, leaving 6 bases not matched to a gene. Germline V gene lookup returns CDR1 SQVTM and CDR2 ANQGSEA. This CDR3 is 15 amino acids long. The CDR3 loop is CSVLDRAAGANVLTF. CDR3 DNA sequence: TGCAGCGTTTTAGACAGGGCGGCTGGGGCCAACGTCCTGACTTTC. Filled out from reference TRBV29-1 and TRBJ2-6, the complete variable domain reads SAVISQKPSRDICQRGTSLTIQCQVDSQVTMMFWYRQQPGQSLTLIATANQGSEATYESGFVIDKFPISRPNLTFSTLTVSNMSPEDSSIYLCSVLDRAAGANVLTFGAGSRLTVL.

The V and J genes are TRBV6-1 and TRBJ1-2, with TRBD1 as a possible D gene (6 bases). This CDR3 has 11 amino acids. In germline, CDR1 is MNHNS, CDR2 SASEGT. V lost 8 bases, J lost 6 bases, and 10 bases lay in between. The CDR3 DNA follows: TGTGCCAGCGGCTACAGGGATGGCTACACCTTC. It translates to CASGYRDGYTF.

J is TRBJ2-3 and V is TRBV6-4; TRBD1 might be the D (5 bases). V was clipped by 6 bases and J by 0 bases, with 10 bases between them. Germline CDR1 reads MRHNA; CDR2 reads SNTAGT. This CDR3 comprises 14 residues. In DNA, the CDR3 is TGTGCCAGCAGGGACACAGCTAGCACAGATACGCAGTATTTT. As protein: CASRDTASTDTQYF.

The DNA of the CDR3 is TGTGCCAGTAGTATTCTAGGACAGGGGAACTATGGCTACACCTTC. This encodes CASSILGQGNYGYTF. V gene TRBV19 combines with J gene TRBJ1-2; TRBD1 matches 9 bases. J gave up 2 bases and V 3 bases, and 4 bases lay outside the gene matches. The CDR3 length is 15 residues. CDR1 is LNHDA and CDR2 is SQIVND in the germline V gene (reference sequence).

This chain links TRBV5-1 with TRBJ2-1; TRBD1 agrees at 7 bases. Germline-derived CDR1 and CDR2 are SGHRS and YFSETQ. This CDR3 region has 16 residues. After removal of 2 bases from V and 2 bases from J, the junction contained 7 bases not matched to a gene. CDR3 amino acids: CASSLGRQGPYNEQFF. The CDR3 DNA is TGCGCCAGCAGCTTAGGACGACAGGGCCCCTACAATGAGCAGTTCTTC.

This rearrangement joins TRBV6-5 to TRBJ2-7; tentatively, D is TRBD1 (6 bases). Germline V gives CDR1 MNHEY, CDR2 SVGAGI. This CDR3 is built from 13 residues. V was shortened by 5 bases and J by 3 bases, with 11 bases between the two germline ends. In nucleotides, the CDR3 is TGTGCCAGCAGTCGGGACACAGTCTACGAGCAGTACTTC. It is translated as CASSRDTVYEQYF.

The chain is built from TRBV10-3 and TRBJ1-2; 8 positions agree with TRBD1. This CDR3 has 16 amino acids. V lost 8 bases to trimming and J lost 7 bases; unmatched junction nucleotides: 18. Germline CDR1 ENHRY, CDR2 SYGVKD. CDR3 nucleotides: TGTGCCATCGGAAAGGACAGGGTAAAATATCTAGGTGGCTACACCTTC. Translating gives CAIGKDRVKYLGGYTF.

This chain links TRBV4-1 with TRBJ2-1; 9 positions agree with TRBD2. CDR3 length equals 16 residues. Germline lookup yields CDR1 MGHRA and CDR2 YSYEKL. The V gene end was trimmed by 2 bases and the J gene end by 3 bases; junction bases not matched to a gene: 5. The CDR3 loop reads CASSQRAGGYYNEQFF. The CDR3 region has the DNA TGCGCCAGCAGCCAACGAGCGGGGGGTTACTACAATGAGCAGTTCTTC.

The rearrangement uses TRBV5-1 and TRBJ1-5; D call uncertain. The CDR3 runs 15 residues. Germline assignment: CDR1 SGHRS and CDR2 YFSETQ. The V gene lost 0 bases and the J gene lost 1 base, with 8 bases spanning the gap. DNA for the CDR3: TGCGCCAGCAGCTTGGAGGCAGGAAGCAATCAGCCCCAGCATTTT. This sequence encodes CASSLEAGSNQPQHF.

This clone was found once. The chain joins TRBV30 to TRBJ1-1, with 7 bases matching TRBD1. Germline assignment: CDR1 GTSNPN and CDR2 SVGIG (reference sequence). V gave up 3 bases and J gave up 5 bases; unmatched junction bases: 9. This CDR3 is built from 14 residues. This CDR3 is CAWRLGQARTEAFF. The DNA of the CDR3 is TGTGCCTGGAGGTTAGGACAGGCGAGAACTGAAGCTTTCTTT.

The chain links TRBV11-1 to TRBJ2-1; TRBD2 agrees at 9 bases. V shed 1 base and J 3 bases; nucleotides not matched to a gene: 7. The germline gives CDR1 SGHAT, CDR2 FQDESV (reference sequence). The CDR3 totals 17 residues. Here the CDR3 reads CASSLGSSGIFYNEQFF. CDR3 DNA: TGTGCCAGCAGCTTAGGGTCTAGCGGGATATTCTACAATGAGCAGTTCTTC. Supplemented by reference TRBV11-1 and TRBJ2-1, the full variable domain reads EAEVAQSPRYKITEKSQAVAFWCDPISGHATLYWYRQILGQGPELLVQFQDESVVDDSQLPKDRFSAERLKGVDSTLKIQPAELGDSAMYLCASSLGSSGIFYNEQFFGPGTRLTVL.

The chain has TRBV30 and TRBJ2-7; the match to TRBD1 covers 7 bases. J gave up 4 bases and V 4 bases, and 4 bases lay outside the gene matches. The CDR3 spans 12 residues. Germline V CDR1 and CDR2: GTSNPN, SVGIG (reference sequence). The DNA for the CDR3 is TGTGCCTGGACAGGGGGACCGTACGAGCAGTACTTC. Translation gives CAWTGGPYEQYF. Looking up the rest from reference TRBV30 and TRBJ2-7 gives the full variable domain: SQTIHQWPATLVQPVGSPLSLECTVEGTSNPNLYWYRQAAGRGLQLLFYSVGIGQISSEVPQNLSASRPQDRQFILSSKKLLLSDSGFYLCAWTGGPYEQYFGPGTRLTVT.

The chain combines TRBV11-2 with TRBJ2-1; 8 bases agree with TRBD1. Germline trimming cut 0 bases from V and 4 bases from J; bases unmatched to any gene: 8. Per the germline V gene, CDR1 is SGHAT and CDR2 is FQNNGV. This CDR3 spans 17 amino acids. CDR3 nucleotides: TGTGCCAGCAGCTTAGAGGGGTGGACAGGGCTTTACAATGAGCAGTTCTTC. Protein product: CASSLEGWTGLYNEQFF.

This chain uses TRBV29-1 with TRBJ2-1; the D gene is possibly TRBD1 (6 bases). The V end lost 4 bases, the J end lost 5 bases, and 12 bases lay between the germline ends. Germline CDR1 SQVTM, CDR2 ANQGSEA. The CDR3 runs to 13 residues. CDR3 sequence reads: CSVVWDKNNEQFF. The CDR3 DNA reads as TGCAGCGTTGTTTGGGACAAAAACAATGAGCAGTTCTTC.

CDR3 in amino acids: CASSLDRGRELEQFF. For the CDR3, the DNA is TGTGCCAGCAGCTTAGACAGGGGGCGGGAACTTGAGCAGTTCTTC. The chain couples TRBV7-9 to TRBJ2-1, with 9 nucleotides matching TRBD1. The junction had 7 bases not matched to a gene; V was cut back by 1 base and J by 9 bases. The CDR3 sequence is 15 residues long. The V gene's germline CDR1 is SEHNR and CDR2 FQNEAQ (reference sequence).

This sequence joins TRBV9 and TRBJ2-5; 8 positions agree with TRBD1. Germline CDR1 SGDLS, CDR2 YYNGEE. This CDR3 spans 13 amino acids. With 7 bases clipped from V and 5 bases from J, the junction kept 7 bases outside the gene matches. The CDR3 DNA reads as TGTGCCAGCCAGGGAAACAGGGGGGAGACCCAGTACTTC. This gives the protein CASQGNRGETQYF.

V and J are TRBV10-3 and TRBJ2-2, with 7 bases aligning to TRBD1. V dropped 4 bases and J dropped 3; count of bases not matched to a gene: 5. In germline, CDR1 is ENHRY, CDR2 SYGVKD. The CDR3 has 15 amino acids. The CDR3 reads CAISARQGDTGELFF. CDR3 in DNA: TGTGCCATCAGTGCTCGACAGGGCGACACCGGGGAGCTGTTTTTT.

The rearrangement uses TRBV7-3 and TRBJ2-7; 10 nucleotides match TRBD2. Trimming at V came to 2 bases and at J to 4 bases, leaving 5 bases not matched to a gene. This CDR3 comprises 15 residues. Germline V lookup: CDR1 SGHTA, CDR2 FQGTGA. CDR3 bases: TGTGCCAGCAGCTTACTAGCGGGAGAGAGGTACGAGCAGTACTTC. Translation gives CASSLLAGERYEQYF.